One sample yielded the 27 T cell receptor beta chains listed below, sequenced in a study of human T cells and chemical hapten exposure (dated by TCRdb to the early 2020s). Per the publication, the time point label means: patch test 2, 6 weeks after DPC sensitization. The treatment or condition label here, explained by the study, means: therapeutic diphenylcyclopropenone sensitization with weekly scalp DPC. The library was obtained by RACE. Sequencing was carried out with a NextSeq 500. TCRdb's own reprocessing of the public reads used fastp at Q25 and MiXCR and kept productive beta chains. Rows are unified per CDR3 protein, each entry keeping the most common DNA and genes. The sample records about 400,000 distinct CDR3 sequences, about 6.3% of which are singletons. The ten biggest clones cover about 6% of the sample. Specimen: whole blood, collected in connection with sensitization to the hapten diphenylcyclopropenone (DPC). The receptors were sampled from a woman aged 18-29 years with alopecia areata. Some clones in this sample may be carry-over from other donors' samples.

This clonotype was counted at least ten times. The V gene is TRBV5-1, the J gene TRBJ1-1; D not certain. This CDR3 is 14 amino acids long. The germline CDR1 and CDR2 sequences are SGHRS and YFSETQ. V gave up 0 bases and J gave up 5 bases, with 11 bases separating them. The CDR3: CASSLGSGSTEAFF. DNA for the CDR3: TGCGCCAGCAGCTTGGGCTCTGGATCGACTGAAGCTTTCTTT.

This clonotype was found a few times. The chain joins TRBV5-6 to TRBJ1-5, with a possible D match to TRBD1 (6 bases). CDR1 and CDR2 from the germline V gene are SGHDT and YYEEEE. Trimming cost V 0 bases and J 5 bases, with 15 bases left between them. This CDR3 has 16 residues. CDR3 bases: TGTGCCAGCAGCTTGGGGGCCGGGACACGATATCAGCCCCAGCATTTT. Protein sequence: CASSLGAGTRYQPQHF.

This clonotype has more than one count but fewer than ten. The V and J genes are TRBV7-9 and TRBJ1-4; TRBD1 is a possible D gene (6 bases). Deletions cut 5 bases from V and 5 bases from J, with 12 bases between. The CDR3 runs to 14 residues. Germline values: CDR1 SEHNR, CDR2 FQNEAQ (reference sequence). The CDR3 DNA is TGTGCCAGCAGCATGGGGGCGCCGAATGAAAAACTGTTTTTT. Amino acids: CASSMGAPNEKLFF.

This clonotype has a handful of counts. The chain carries TRBV19 and TRBJ2-7, with 9 nucleotides matching TRBD1. V trimming: 3 bases; J trimming: 4 bases; junction bases outside the gene matches: 7. Germline V gives CDR1 LNHDA, CDR2 SQIVND (reference sequence). This CDR3 has 15 amino acids. This CDR3 is CASSMGTGYDYEQYF. DNA of the CDR3: TGTGCCAGTAGTATGGGGACAGGGTACGATTACGAGCAGTACTTC.

This clonotype was seen at least ten times. The chain combines TRBV20-1 with TRBJ2-5, with D possibly being TRBD2 (6 bases). Trimming removed 5 bases from V and 6 bases from J, with 16 bases in between. There are 13 residues in the CDR3. Germline CDR1 and CDR2: DFQATT and SNEGSKA (reference sequence). The CDR3 coding sequence is TGCAGTGCTGTTAGGGACTCGAGAAAGACCCAGTACTTC. This gives the protein CSAVRDSRKTQYF.

This clonotype was detected ten times or more. This chain joins TRBV28 and TRBJ2-3, with D possibly being TRBD2 (6 bases). CDR3 length: 16 residues. Germline assignment: CDR1 MDHEN and CDR2 SYDVKM. The V end lost 5 bases, the J end lost 1 base, and 16 bases lay between the germline ends. Written as DNA, the CDR3 is TGTGCCAGCAGTCCCGGGGGTCGGTCGGGCACAGATACGCAGTATTTT. It codes for CASSPGGRSGTDTQYF.

V and J are TRBV6-5 and TRBJ2-5; 9 bases match TRBD1. The junction had 6 bases not matched to a gene; V was cut back by 3 bases and J by 4 bases. The CDR3 has 15 amino acids. In germline, CDR1 is MNHEY, CDR2 SVGAGI. In DNA form, the CDR3 reads TGTGCCAGCAGTTATATGACAGGGGGGGGAGAGACCCAGTACTTC. This gives the protein CASSYMTGGGETQYF.

This clonotype was seen a few times. This chain links TRBV27 with TRBJ2-3, with D uncertain. The CDR3 spans 16 residues. Germline V gene lookup returns CDR1 MNHEY and CDR2 SMNVEV (reference sequence). The ends were cut back, 0 bases at V and 0 bases at J, with 10 bases in the middle. CDR3 sequence: CASSLSPASSTDTQYF. CDR3 bases: TGTGCCAGCAGTTTATCACCAGCCTCAAGCACAGATACGCAGTATTTT.

This clonotype was recorded many times. The genes are TRBV5-1 and TRBJ2-3; 9 nucleotides align to TRBD1. Germline trimming cut 0 bases from V and 8 bases from J; bases unmatched to any gene: 13. The CDR3 runs 17 residues. The germline gives CDR1 SGHRS, CDR2 YFSETQ. This CDR3 reads CASSLAATGGVSGTQYF. The DNA of the CDR3 is TGCGCCAGCAGCTTGGCCGCGACAGGGGGAGTTTCGGGTACGCAGTATTTT.

The chain employs TRBV7-2 and TRBJ2-1; D not resolved. Germline loops: CDR1 SGHTA, CDR2 FQGNSA. V lost 5 bases and J lost 10, with 9 bases in between. CDR3 size: 11 residues. CDR3 nucleotides: TGTGCCAGCAGCCAATCGTCAGAGCAGTTCTTC. As protein: CASSQSSEQFF.

The CDR3: CSAGIGTAGHSPLHF. CDR3 DNA sequence: TGCAGCGCCGGAATTGGGACCGCCGGTCATTCACCCCTCCACTTT. The genes are TRBV29-1 and TRBJ1-6; the D gene is possibly TRBD1 (5 bases). From germline, CDR1 is SQVTM and CDR2 ANQGSEA. V lost 7 bases and J 8 bases, leaving 21 bases between the germline ends. CDR3 length equals 15 residues.

In its sample, this clonotype was seen many times. The chain is built from TRBV2 and TRBJ2-1; possible D gene TRBD2, 5 bases. The V gene lost 5 bases and the J gene lost 1 base, with 12 bases spanning the gap. This CDR3 contains 15 residues. The germline gives CDR1 SNHLY, CDR2 FYNNEI. The CDR3 loop reads CASSLIPGSYNEQFF. CDR3 DNA: TGTGCCAGCAGTTTAATCCCGGGGTCCTACAATGAGCAGTTCTTC.

This rearrangement joins TRBV5-6 to TRBJ1-2, with D unclear. The CDR3 covers 14 residues. The V end lost 3 bases, the J end lost 2 bases, and 11 bases lay between the germline ends. CDR1 is SGHDT and CDR2 is YYEEEE in the germline V gene. The CDR3 region is CASSWAQINYGYTF. The DNA of the CDR3 is TGTGCCAGCAGCTGGGCGCAGATCAACTATGGCTACACCTTC. The whole variable domain, remainder taken from reference TRBV5-6 and TRBJ1-2, is DAGVTQSPTHLIKTRGQQVTLRCSPKSGHDTVSWYQQALGQGPQFIFQYYEEEERQRGNFPDRFSGHQFPNYSSELNVNALLLGDSALYLCASSWAQINYGYTFGSGTRLTVV.

The table lists this clonotype with many counts. V gene TRBV6-2 or TRBV6-3 combines with J gene TRBJ2-1, with D unclear. Germline assignment: CDR1 MNHEY and CDR2 SVGEGT. The CDR3 has 13 residues. V was pared by 5 bases and J by 10 bases, with 15 bases between. The CDR3 DNA is TGTGCCAGCAGTAGTAGATTACAATGGGAGCAGTTCTTC. This gives the protein CASSSRLQWEQFF.

The rearrangement joins TRBV7-3 to TRBJ2-1; 7 bases map to TRBD2. Germline lookup yields CDR1 SGHTA and CDR2 FQGTGA. J gave up 5 bases and V 1 base, and 5 bases lay outside the gene matches. There are 15 residues in the CDR3. The CDR3 sequence: CASSLMQGGHNEQFF. The CDR3 DNA reads as TGTGCCAGCAGCTTAATGCAGGGAGGGCACAATGAGCAGTTCTTC. Full variable domain (rest looked up from reference TRBV7-3 and TRBJ2-1): GAGVSQTPSNKVTEKGKYVELRCDPISGHTALYWYRQSLGQGPEFLIYFQGTGAADDSGLPNDRFFAVRPEGSVSTLKIQRTERGDSAVYLCASSLMQGGHNEQFFGPGTRLTVL.

This clonotype turned up a few times. V gene TRBV5-1 combines with J gene TRBJ2-7, with D possibly TRBD2 on 6 matching bases. Germline CDR1 SGHRS, CDR2 YFSETQ. Trimming cost V 0 bases and J 5 bases, with 15 bases left between them. The CDR3 extends over 15 amino acids. Here the CDR3 DNA reads TGCGCCAGCAGCTTGGCCCGGAGGGATTTCCACGAGCAGTACTTC. Amino acids: CASSLARRDFHEQYF.

Comment on this clonotype: Given a much more abundant clone one base away, this may be a read error. The chain is built from TRBV7-2 and TRBJ1-1, with D uncertain. Germline assignment: CDR1 SGHTA and CDR2 FQGNSA. The CDR3 spans 14 residues. With 3 bases removed from V and 0 bases from J, the gap between germline ends came to 8 bases. The CDR3 DNA sequence: TGTGCCAGCAGCTTGCCACAGCTGAACACTGAAGCTTTCTTT. Translating it yields CASSLPQLNTEAFF.

This clonotype was found a few times. V and J are TRBV10-3 and TRBJ1-1, with 7 bases lining up with TRBD1. The CDR3 consists of 14 residues. V dropped 6 bases and J dropped 7; count of bases not matched to a gene: 11. Germline CDR1 reads ENHRY; CDR2 reads SYGVKD. Here the CDR3 reads CAIRDRDSAFEAFF. In nucleotides, the CDR3 is TGTGCCATCAGAGACCGGGACAGCGCCTTTGAAGCTTTCTTT.

This clonotype has at least ten counts. The chain recombines TRBV20-1 with TRBJ1-2; 7 bases align to TRBD1. V dropped 1 base and J dropped 5; count of bases not matched to a gene: 4. The V gene's germline CDR1 is DFQATT and CDR2 SNEGSKA (reference sequence). CDR3 length: 13 residues. The CDR3 DNA follows: TGCAGTGCTAGAGCTCAGGGGGAGTATGGCTACACCTTC. This codes for CSARAQGEYGYTF.

On this clonotype: Just one base apart from a much larger clone, this may be a read error. This chain joins TRBV7-6 and TRBJ2-5; no reliable D call. Looked up from germline, CDR1 is SGHVS and CDR2 is FNYEAQ. The length of the CDR3 is 15 residues. DNA of the CDR3: TGTGCCAGCAGCTCCGTCGTGGGTTCCCAAGAGGCCCAGTACTTC. It codes for CASSSVVGSQEAQYF.

In its sample, this clonotype was seen a few times. The CDR3 nucleotides are TGTGCCAGCAGCCAAGGGGATCCGGGGAATGAGCAGTTCTTC. Encoded protein: CASSQGDPGNEQFF. The chain employs TRBV3-1 and TRBJ2-1; D is perhaps TRBD2 (5 bases). V gave up 1 base and J gave up 7 bases, with 11 bases separating them. The CDR3 length is 14 residues. In germline, CDR1 is LGHDT, CDR2 YNNKEL (reference sequence).

There are many counts of this clonotype. This sequence joins TRBV12-3 or TRBV12-4 and TRBJ1-2; D gene ambiguous. V was shortened by 2 bases and J by 1 base, with 17 bases between the two germline ends. The CDR3 sequence is 17 residues long. Written as DNA, the CDR3 is TGTGCCAGCAGTTTATTTTATGGGGAGGACCTTAACTATGGCTACACCTTC. This encodes CASSLFYGEDLNYGYTF.

This clonotype came up a few times. The chain joins TRBV27 to TRBJ2-7, with TRBD2 identical over 9 bases. From germline, CDR1 is MNHEY and CDR2 SMNVEV (reference sequence). CDR3 length: 14 residues. Losses at the gene ends were 6 bases for V and 6 bases for J; bases not matched to a gene: 9. The DNA of the CDR3 is TGTGCCAGCAGCTTAGGGACTAGCATATCCGAGCAGTACTTC. Residues: CASSLGTSISEQYF.

This clonotype has more than one count but fewer than ten. The rearrangement joins TRBV4-2 to TRBJ2-1; tentatively, D is TRBD2 (6 bases). The germline V gene has CDR1 LGHNA and CDR2 YNFKEQ. This CDR3 region has 15 residues. V was trimmed by 1 base and J by 6 bases, leaving 13 bases between them. The CDR3 region is CASSQAGAGGNEQFF. The DNA for the CDR3 is TGTGCCAGCAGCCAAGCCGGGGCCGGGGGCAATGAGCAGTTCTTC.

The gene calls are TRBV5-6 and TRBJ1-2; a possible D gene is TRBD1 (6 bases). V was cut by 2 bases and J by 7 bases, with 18 bases left in between. Germline CDR1 reads SGHDT; CDR2 reads YYEEEE. The CDR3 runs to 15 residues. CDR3 sequence: CASSLLNAQGSGYTF. The CDR3 DNA reads as TGTGCCAGCAGCTTACTCAACGCCCAGGGGAGTGGCTACACCTTC.

Only a few counts were recorded for this clonotype. This chain connects TRBV18 to TRBJ2-1; TRBD2 is a possible D gene (5 bases). The CDR3 has 11 amino acids. In germline, CDR1 is KGHSH, CDR2 LQKENI. V was clipped by 5 bases and J by 10 bases, with 9 bases between them. CDR3 nucleotides: TGTGCCAGCTCAAATACGGGGGAGCAGTTCTTC. Its translation: CASSNTGEQFF.

This clonotype came up a few times. The gene calls are TRBV5-1 and TRBJ1-1; no firm D call. Germline assignment: CDR1 SGHRS and CDR2 YFSETQ. The CDR3 is made up of 14 amino acids. V lost 4 bases to trimming and J lost 2 bases, with 12 bases between them. The CDR3 nucleotides read TGCGCCAGCAGCGTAGAGGTGTTCAACACTGAAGCTTTCTTT. This encodes CASSVEVFNTEAFF.